Below, one TCR beta chain is given with its context. What it binds is not known. This sample is part of a study of monozygotic twins with cystic fibrosis. Study outcomes and limitations: Unrelated CF individuals shared fewer identical clonotypes than monozygotic CF twins. Shared CDR3 numbers were not associated with age, concordance or severity. The repertoire was suggested to be naive-dominated, clonality median about 0.0094.

In germline, CDR1 is ENHRY, CDR2 SYGVKD. V dropped 4 bases and J dropped 7; count of bases not matched to a gene: 10. This CDR3 is 16 amino acids long. Clones were sequenced by immunoSEQ multiplex PCR, and TCRdb holds only the in-frame ones, with some missing. The table includes about 35,000 clones, approximately 72% detected once. This chain connects TRBV10-3 to TRBJ2-1; 10 nucleotides agree with TRBD2. Sequencing input: blood. This clonotype originated in a girl aged 10 to 17 with cystic fibrosis. In nucleotides, the CDR3 is TGTGCCATCAGTGCAAAACTAGCGGGATCCTTGAATGAGCAGTTCTTC. Its protein is CAISAKLAGSLNEQFF.